The sequence of this TCR beta chain was determined in a study of cytomegalovirus exposure and HLA in healthy donors. PCR involved 60 Vbeta and 13 Jbeta primers. Profiled with immunoSEQ multiplex PCR; TCRdb holds only in-frame clones, not every one. The sample consists of over 100,000 clones, roughly 79% of them appearing once. Trimming cost V 2 bases and J 7 bases; bases outside gene matches: 6. The CDR3 covers 15 residues. The germline V gene has CDR1 SNHLY and CDR2 FYNNEI. The sample taken for sequencing was PBMCs. This chain links TRBV2 with TRBJ1-4; 8 bases map to TRBD1. This receptor was obtained from a woman in her thirties in good health and CMV-seronegative. CDR3 nucleotide sequence: TGTGCCAGCAGTGAAAGGCAGGGGGCGATTGAAAAACTGTTTTTT. Its translation is CASSERQGAIEKLFF. The whole variable domain, remainder taken from reference TRBV2 and TRBJ1-4, is EPEVTQTPSHQVTQMGQEVILRCVPISNHLYFYWYRQILGQKVEFLVSFYNNEISEKSEIFDDQFSVERPDGSNFTLKIRSTKLEDSAMYFCASSERQGAIEKLFFGSGTQLSVL.